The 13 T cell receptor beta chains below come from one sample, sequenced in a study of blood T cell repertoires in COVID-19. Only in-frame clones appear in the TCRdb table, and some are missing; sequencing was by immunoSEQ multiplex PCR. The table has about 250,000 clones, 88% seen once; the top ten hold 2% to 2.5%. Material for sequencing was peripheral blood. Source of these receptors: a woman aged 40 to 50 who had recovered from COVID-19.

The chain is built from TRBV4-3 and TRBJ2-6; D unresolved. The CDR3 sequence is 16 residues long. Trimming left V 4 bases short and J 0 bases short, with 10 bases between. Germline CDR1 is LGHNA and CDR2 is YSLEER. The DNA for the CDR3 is TGCGCCAGCAGCCGAGTCACGGGCTCTGGGGCCAACGTCCTGACTTTC. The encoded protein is CASSRVTGSGANVLTF.

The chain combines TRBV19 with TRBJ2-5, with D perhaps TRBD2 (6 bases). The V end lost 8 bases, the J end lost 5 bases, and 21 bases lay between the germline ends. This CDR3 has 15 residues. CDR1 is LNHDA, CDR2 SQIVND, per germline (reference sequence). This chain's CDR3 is CASQPFGGVGETQYF. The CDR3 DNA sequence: TGTGCCAGTCAACCCTTCGGGGGTGTCGGGGAGACCCAGTACTTC.

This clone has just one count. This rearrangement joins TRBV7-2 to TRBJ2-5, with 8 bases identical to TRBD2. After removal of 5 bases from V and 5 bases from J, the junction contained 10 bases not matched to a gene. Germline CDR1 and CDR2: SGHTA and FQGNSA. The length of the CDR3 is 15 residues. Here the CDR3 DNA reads TGTGCCAGCAGCCCATCCGGGGGGGGGTTCGAGACCCAGTACTTC. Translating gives CASSPSGGGFETQYF.

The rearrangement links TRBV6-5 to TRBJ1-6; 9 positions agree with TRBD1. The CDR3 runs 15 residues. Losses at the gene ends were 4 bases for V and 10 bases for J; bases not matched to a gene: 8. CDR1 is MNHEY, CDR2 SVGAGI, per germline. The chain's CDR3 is CASSSAGQGRSPLHF. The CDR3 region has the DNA TGTGCCAGCAGTTCGGCAGGACAGGGGAGGTCACCCCTCCACTTT.

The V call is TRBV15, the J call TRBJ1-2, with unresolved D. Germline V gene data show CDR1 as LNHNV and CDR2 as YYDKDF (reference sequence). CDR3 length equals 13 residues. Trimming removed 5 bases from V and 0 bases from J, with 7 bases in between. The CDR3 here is CATSAQSNYGYTF. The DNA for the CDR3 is TGTGCCACCAGCGCACAGTCTAACTATGGCTACACCTTC.

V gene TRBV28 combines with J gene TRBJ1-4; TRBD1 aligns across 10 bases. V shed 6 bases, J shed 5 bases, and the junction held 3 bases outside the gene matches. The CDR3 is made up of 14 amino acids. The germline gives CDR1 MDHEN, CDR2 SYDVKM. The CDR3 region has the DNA TGTGCCAGCAGGACAGGGGGCGAGAATGAAAAACTGTTTTTT. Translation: CASRTGGENEKLFF. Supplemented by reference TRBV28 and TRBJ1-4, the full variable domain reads DVKVTQSSRYLVKRTGEKVFLECVQDMDHENMFWYRQDPGLGLRLIYFSYDVKMKEKGDIPEGYSVSREKKERFSLILESASTNQTSMYLCASRTGGENEKLFFGSGTQLSVL.

CDR3 nucleotides: TGTGCCAGCAGCCAAGAAAACTACCCTGGGGAGACCCAGTACTTC. Amino acid sequence: CASSQENYPGETQYF. V is TRBV14 and J is TRBJ2-5; D remains unclear. This CDR3 contains 15 residues. Germline-derived CDR1 and CDR2 are SGHDN and FVKESK. Trimming took 0 bases from V and 5 from J, leaving 13 bases between them.

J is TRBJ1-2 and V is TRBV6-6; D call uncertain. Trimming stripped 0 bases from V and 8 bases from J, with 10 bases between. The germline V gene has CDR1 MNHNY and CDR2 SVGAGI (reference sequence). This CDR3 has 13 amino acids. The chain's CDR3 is CASSYSAAGGYTF. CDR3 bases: TGTGCCAGCAGTTACTCGGCAGCCGGGGGCTACACCTTC.

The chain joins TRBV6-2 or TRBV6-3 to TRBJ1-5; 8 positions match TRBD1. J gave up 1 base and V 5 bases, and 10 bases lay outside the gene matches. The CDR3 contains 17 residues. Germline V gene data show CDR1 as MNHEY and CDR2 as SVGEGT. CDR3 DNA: TGTGCCAGCAGTCCCATACAGGGGGTCACGAGCAATCAGCCCCAGCATTTT. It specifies CASSPIQGVTSNQPQHF.

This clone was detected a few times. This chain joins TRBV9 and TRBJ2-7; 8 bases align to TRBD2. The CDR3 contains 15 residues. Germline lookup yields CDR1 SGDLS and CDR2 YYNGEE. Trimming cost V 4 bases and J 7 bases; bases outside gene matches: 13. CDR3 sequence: CASSPGGTTGGEQYF. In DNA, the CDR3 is TGTGCCAGCAGCCCTGGCGGTACCACGGGAGGGGAGCAGTACTTC.

The CDR3 DNA follows: TGTGCCAGCAGTCAAGCGGGACAGGGGAATCAGCCCCAGCATTTT. Translating gives CASSQAGQGNQPQHF. V gene TRBV27 combines with J gene TRBJ1-5; 10 bases line up with TRBD1. V was pared by 5 bases and J by 4 bases, with 5 bases of the junction left unmatched. The germline CDR1 and CDR2 sequences are MNHEY and SMNVEV (reference sequence). This CDR3 has 15 amino acids.

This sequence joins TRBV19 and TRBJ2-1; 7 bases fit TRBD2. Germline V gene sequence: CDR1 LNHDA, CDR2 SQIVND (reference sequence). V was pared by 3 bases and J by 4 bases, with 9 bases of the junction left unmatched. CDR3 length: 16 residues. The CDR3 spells CASSIVGSSGYNEQFF. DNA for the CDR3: TGTGCCAGTAGTATCGTAGGGTCTAGCGGTTACAATGAGCAGTTCTTC.

For the CDR3, the DNA is TGCAGCGTTGCTAGCGGGGGCTACAATGAGCAGTTCTTC. Its translation: CSVASGGYNEQFF. V gene TRBV29-1 combines with J gene TRBJ2-1; 10 bases line up with TRBD2. CDR3 size: 13 residues. The germline V gene encodes CDR1 SQVTM and CDR2 ANQGSEA. The trim removed 4 bases at V and 3 bases at J, leaving 0 bases unmatched.